Listed below are T cell receptor beta chains from one sample, sequenced in a study of type 1 regulatory T cells. Their specific antigens are unknown. TCRdb re-derived calls from the reads in MiXCR, one entry per CDR3 protein. Altogether 11,000 to 15,000 distinct CDR3 sequences are present, roughly 13% being singletons, with the ten largest covering over 15%. What was sequenced was cultured T cells, either the whole culture or a sorted T cell fraction (not recorded which). These receptors were obtained from a human donor in good health. Each CDR3 is given without its conserved first and last residue. D genes are given only for firm matches. Clone size is given for some rows only: seen once, a few or many times, or a class if the clone is expanded.

D,J,size,V,CDR3
TRBD1,TRBJ2-7,few,TRBV20-1,SATIRDRGFDEQY
-,TRBJ2-1,many,TRBV5-1,ASSLVPGANEQF
-,TRBJ2-1,many,TRBV9,ASSLGGKGFLEQF
TRBD2,TRBJ2-3,few,TRBV10-3,ATGTINTHQATDTQY
-,TRBJ2-5,many,TRBV20-1,SASGGGVETQY
-,TRBJ1-1,few,TRBV19,ASSLKLEGSEAF
-,TRBJ2-5,-,TRBV18,ASSLRGQETQY
-,TRBJ2-5,many,TRBV20-1,SAPHEGTQY
-,TRBJ2-7,-,TRBV5-4,ASSLAPTESYEQY
TRBD2,TRBJ2-7,few,TRBV20-1,SARAPSGGGRQY
-,TRBJ1-6,many,TRBV20-1,SAREGGQSYSPLH
-,TRBJ2-2,-,TRBV12-3/TRBV12-4,ASSSFRNTGELF
-,TRBJ1-6,many,TRBV9,ASSVGWQQSSPLH
-,TRBJ2-7,-,TRBV30,AWTRAYEQY
TRBD2,TRBJ2-7,many,TRBV7-2,ASSVLREQSEQY
TRBD1,TRBJ1-1,many,TRBV4-2,ASSQGQGAPTEAF
TRBD2,TRBJ2-1,-,TRBV7-3,ASSPGLAGGPQF
TRBD2,TRBJ2-7,-,TRBV7-7,ASSSAGNLSYEQY
-,TRBJ1-2,many,TRBV7-2,ASSLAQGRNYGYT